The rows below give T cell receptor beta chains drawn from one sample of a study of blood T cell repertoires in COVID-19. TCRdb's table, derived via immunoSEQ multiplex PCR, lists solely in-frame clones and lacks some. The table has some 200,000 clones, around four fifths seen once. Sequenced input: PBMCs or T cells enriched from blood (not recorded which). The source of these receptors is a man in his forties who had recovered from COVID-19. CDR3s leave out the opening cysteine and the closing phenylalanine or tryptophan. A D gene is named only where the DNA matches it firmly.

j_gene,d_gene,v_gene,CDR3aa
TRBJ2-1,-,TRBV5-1,ASSLYGAEGIYNEQF
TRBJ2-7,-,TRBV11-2,ASSQGGTLGEY
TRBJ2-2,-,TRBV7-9,ASSPMEGSGELF
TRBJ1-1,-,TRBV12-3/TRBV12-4,ASSFGQNTEAF
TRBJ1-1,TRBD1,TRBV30,AWSVAGAGGWTEAF
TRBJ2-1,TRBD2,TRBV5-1,ASSLAGGTYNEQF
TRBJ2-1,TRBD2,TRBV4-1,ASSQLDMGLTYNEQF
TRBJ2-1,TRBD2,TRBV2,ASNERELVEQF
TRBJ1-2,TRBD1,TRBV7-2,ASSLGGTGVTYGYT
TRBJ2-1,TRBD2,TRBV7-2,ASSYNSGPATYNEQF
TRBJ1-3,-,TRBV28,ASRIRRDGNTIY